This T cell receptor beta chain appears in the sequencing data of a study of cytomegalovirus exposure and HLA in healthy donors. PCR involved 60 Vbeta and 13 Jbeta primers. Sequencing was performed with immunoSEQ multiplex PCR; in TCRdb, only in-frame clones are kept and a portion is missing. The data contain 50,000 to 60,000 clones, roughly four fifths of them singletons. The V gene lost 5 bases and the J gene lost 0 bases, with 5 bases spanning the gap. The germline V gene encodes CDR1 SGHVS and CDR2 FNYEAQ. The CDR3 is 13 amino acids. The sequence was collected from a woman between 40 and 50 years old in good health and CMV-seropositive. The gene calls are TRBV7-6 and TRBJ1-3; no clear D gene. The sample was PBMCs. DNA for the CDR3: TGTGCCAGCAGCCCTTACTCTGGAAACACCATATATTTT. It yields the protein CASSPYSGNTIYF.